This paragraph reports one T cell receptor (beta chain). Germline lookup yields CDR1 SGHTA and CDR2 FQGNSA. V lost 8 bases, J lost 1 base, and 3 bases stayed unmatched. The CDR3 extends over 15 amino acids. This record belongs to a study of blood T cell repertoires in COVID-19. Overall study context: The study drew acute and convalescent COVID-19 samples from the United States, Italy and Spain. The analysed material was cDNA or gDNA that came from T cells, B-cell-depleted T cells, or PBMCs.

Original handling: Reference gene primer amplification in the assay estimated nucleated cell counts. Only in-frame clones appear in the TCRdb table, and some are missing; sequencing was by immunoSEQ multiplex PCR. The D gene and trimming were derived from the DNA, and the V and J assignments and clone size from that table. Of around 260,000 clones in the sample, about 85% were seen once. The sequence derives from a human donor in a cohort sampled during active COVID-19. The sample consisted of peripheral blood. This sequence joins TRBV7-2 and TRBJ2-1; TRBD2 matches at 12 bases. Here the CDR3 reads CASRLAGASYNEQFF. DNA for the CDR3: TGTGCCAGCCGACTAGCGGGAGCGTCCTACAATGAGCAGTTCTTC.